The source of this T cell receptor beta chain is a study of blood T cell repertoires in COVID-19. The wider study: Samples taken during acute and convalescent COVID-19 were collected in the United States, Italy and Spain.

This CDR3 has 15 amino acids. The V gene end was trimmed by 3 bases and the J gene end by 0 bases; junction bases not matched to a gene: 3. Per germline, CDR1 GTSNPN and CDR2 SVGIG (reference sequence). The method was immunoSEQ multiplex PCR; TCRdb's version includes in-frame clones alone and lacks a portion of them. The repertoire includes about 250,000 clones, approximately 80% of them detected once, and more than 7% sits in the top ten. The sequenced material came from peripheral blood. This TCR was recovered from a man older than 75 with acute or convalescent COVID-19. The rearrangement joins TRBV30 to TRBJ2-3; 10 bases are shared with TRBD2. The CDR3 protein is CAWRASGRSTDTQYF. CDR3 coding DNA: TGTGCCTGGAGGGCTAGCGGGAGAAGCACAGATACGCAGTATTTT. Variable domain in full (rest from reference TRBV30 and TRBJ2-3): SQTIHQWPATLVQPVGSPLSLECTVEGTSNPNLYWYRQAAGRGLQLLFYSVGIGQISSEVPQNLSASRPQDRQFILSSKKLLLSDSGFYLCAWRASGRSTDTQYFGPGTRLTVL.